A single sample gave rise to the 4 T cell receptor beta chains below, sequenced in a study of shared clonotypes between healthy human individuals. TCRdb's copy holds only in-frame clones and misses some; the assay was immunoSEQ multiplex PCR. The sample has roughly 570,000 clones; 98% are singletons. Positive CCR7 selection of CD45RO-negative cells yielded the naive CD8 cells, and terminally differentiated effector memory CD45RA+ cells were excluded. The sample consisted of naive CD8+ T cells sorted from blood. Receptors originate from a man under 40 in good health.

The chain couples TRBV27 to TRBJ1-2; D remains ambiguous. Germline V gene lookup returns CDR1 MNHEY and CDR2 SMNVEV (reference sequence). The CDR3 is made up of 12 amino acids. The V and J ends lost 4 bases and 4 bases respectively, with 7 bases between them. CDR3 sequence: CASSSDFYGYTF. As DNA, the CDR3 is TGTGCCAGCAGTTCCGACTTCTATGGCTACACCTTC.

The chain links TRBV13 to TRBJ2-1; TRBD1 agrees at 7 bases. V was pared by 3 bases and J by 5 bases, with 4 bases of the junction left unmatched. This CDR3 is 14 amino acids long. Germline CDR1 is PRHDT and CDR2 is FYEKMQ (reference sequence). CDR3 in DNA: TGTGCCAGCAGCTTCGGGACAGCAAACAATGAGCAGTTCTTC. It encodes CASSFGTANNEQFF. The entire variable domain, with the rest obtained from reference TRBV13 and TRBJ2-1, is as follows: AAGVIQSPRHLIKEKRETATLKCYPIPRHDTVYWYQQGPGQDPQFLISFYEKMQSDKGSIPDRFSAQQFSDYHSELNMSSLELGDSALYFCASSFGTANNEQFFGPGTRLTVL.

V and J are TRBV7-9 and TRBJ1-2; no reliable D call. This CDR3 comprises 14 residues. Germline V gene sequence: CDR1 SEHNR, CDR2 FQNEAQ (reference sequence). V lost 4 bases, J lost 8 bases, and 17 bases lay in between. The CDR3 DNA reads as TGTGCCAGCAGCTCCCCCCTGAGCCGCCGCGGCTACACCTTC. Residues: CASSSPLSRRGYTF.

For this clone: Other DNA sequences of this sample code for an identical CDR3. The rearrangement joins TRBV27 to TRBJ1-2; D uncertain. Germline V lookup: CDR1 MNHEY, CDR2 SMNVEV (reference sequence). The CDR3 extends over 13 amino acids. Between the trimmed V and J ends, which lost 3 bases and 5 bases, there was a span of 10 bases. As DNA, the CDR3 is TGTGCCAGCAGTTTTGGGGTGAATTATGGCTACACCTTC. This sequence encodes CASSFGVNYGYTF.